These 25 T cell receptor beta chains originate from one sample sequenced in a study of blood T cell repertoires in COVID-19. The method was immunoSEQ multiplex PCR; TCRdb's version includes in-frame clones alone and lacks a portion of them. Here the sample spans over 150,000 clones, about 90% being singletons. Sequencing was done on a sample of peripheral blood. These receptors were obtained from a man aged 45-60 years with acute or convalescent COVID-19.

The chain has TRBV10-3 and TRBJ1-2; 9 bases agree with TRBD1. This CDR3 has 15 residues. CDR1 is ENHRY, CDR2 SYGVKD, per germline. Trimming cost V 4 bases and J 8 bases; bases outside gene matches: 11. The CDR3 bases are TGTGCCATCAGTGCACCGGGACAGGGACTTGGAGGCTACACCTTC. Encoded protein: CAISAPGQGLGGYTF.

The chain has TRBV2 and TRBJ1-6; perhaps TRBD1 as D (5 bases). The CDR3 extends over 15 amino acids. V dropped 6 bases and J dropped 1 base, with 10 bases sitting between them. The germline CDR1 and CDR2 sequences are SNHLY and FYNNEI. CDR3 nucleotides: TGTGCCAGCAGAGCAGGGCTTTCCTATAATTCACCCCTCCACTTT. Protein: CASRAGLSYNSPLHF.

The chain joins TRBV7-2 to TRBJ1-3; D remains unclear. Trimming removed 4 bases at V and 0 bases at J, with 7 bases between. The CDR3 runs 14 residues. Germline V gene lookup returns CDR1 SGHTA and CDR2 FQGNSA. CDR3 sequence: CASSWRFSGNTIYF. In nucleotides, the CDR3 is TGTGCCAGCAGCTGGCGGTTCTCTGGAAACACCATATATTTT.

The sample holds one count of this clone. The gene calls are TRBV6-5 and TRBJ2-1; possible D gene TRBD2, 7 bases. V was shortened by 6 bases and J by 3 bases, with 15 bases between the two germline ends. The CDR3 length is 15 residues. Germline-derived CDR1 and CDR2 are MNHEY and SVGAGI. CDR3: CASRGGRGNYNEQFF. CDR3 DNA: TGTGCCAGCAGAGGGGGGAGGGGGAACTACAATGAGCAGTTCTTC.

The rearrangement links TRBV19 to TRBJ2-1; 7 bases line up with TRBD2. The CDR3 contains 16 residues. Trimming removed 4 bases from V and 0 bases from J; junction bases left unmatched: 6. Germline CDR1 and CDR2: LNHDA and SQIVND (reference sequence). The chain's CDR3 is CASSKLAQSSYNEQFF. The DNA for the CDR3 is TGTGCCAGTAGTAAACTAGCGCAAAGCTCCTACAATGAGCAGTTCTTC.

This clone has a single count. V gene TRBV7-9 combines with J gene TRBJ1-1; possibly TRBD1 for D (5 bases). This CDR3 contains 14 residues. Germline lookup yields CDR1 SEHNR and CDR2 FQNEAQ (reference sequence). Trimming left V 5 bases short and J 8 bases short, with 18 bases between. This CDR3 reads CASSQAGDLREAFF. The CDR3 DNA is TGTGCCAGCAGCCAGGCGGGGGACCTTCGGGAAGCTTTCTTT.

The chain combines TRBV5-1 with TRBJ2-2, with a weak D call TRBD1 (6 bases). The CDR3 is made up of 13 amino acids. The germline gives CDR1 SGHRS, CDR2 YFSETQ. Trimming cost V 5 bases and J 7 bases, with 12 bases left between them. The CDR3 here is CASRDSSGGELFF. As DNA, the CDR3 is TGCGCCAGCAGGGACAGTAGTGGCGGGGAGCTGTTTTTT.

The genes are TRBV10-3 and TRBJ1-1; 9 bases are shared with TRBD1. Unmatched junction bases numbered 8, after V lost 7 bases and J lost 5 bases. Germline V gene lookup returns CDR1 ENHRY and CDR2 SYGVKD. This CDR3 comprises 14 residues. Written as DNA, the CDR3 is TGTGCCATCACCCCGGACAGGGGTGGAACTGAAGCTTTCTTT. It encodes CAITPDRGGTEAFF.

The V and J genes are TRBV11-2 and TRBJ2-7, with 8 bases fitting TRBD2. From germline, CDR1 is SGHAT and CDR2 FQNNGV. The CDR3 extends over 15 amino acids. The ends lost 1 base at V and 3 bases at J; junction bases unmatched: 5. CDR3 sequence (DNA): TGTGCCAGCAGCTTAGCCCCGGGACTAGACTACGAGCAGTACTTC. Protein sequence: CASSLAPGLDYEQYF.

V is TRBV30 and J is TRBJ1-6; no definite D call. This CDR3 comprises 15 residues. V lost 3 bases and J lost 10, with 19 bases in between. Germline-derived CDR1 and CDR2 are GTSNPN and SVGIG (reference sequence). CDR3 DNA sequence: TGTGCCTGGAGGCAGAGTAACGGCAGGCGATCACCCCTCCACTTT. This sequence encodes CAWRQSNGRRSPLHF. The entire variable domain, with the rest obtained from reference TRBV30 and TRBJ1-6, is as follows: SQTIHQWPATLVQPVGSPLSLECTVEGTSNPNLYWYRQAAGRGLQLLFYSVGIGQISSEVPQNLSASRPQDRQFILSSKKLLLSDSGFYLCAWRQSNGRRSPLHFGNGTRLTVT.

The CDR3: CASSSPSDSSGNTIYF. CDR3 coding DNA: TGTGCCAGCAGTTCACCCTCGGACAGCTCTGGAAACACCATATATTTT. The rearrangement uses TRBV28 and TRBJ1-3; D is perhaps TRBD1 (6 bases). The CDR3 spans 16 residues. Trimming took off 4 bases at V and 0 bases at J, with 13 bases between the two ends. CDR1 and CDR2 from the germline V gene are MDHEN and SYDVKM.

This clone was counted a single time. This chain uses TRBV7-8 with TRBJ2-3; D is uncertain. The germline CDR1 and CDR2 sequences are SGHVS and FQNEAQ. Between the trimmed V and J ends, which lost 3 bases and 2 bases, there was a span of 12 bases. This CDR3 comprises 15 residues. The CDR3 sequence is CASSFSEPDTDTQYF. In DNA, the CDR3 is TGTGCCAGCAGCTTCTCGGAGCCTGACACAGATACGCAGTATTTT.

The chain joins TRBV6-2 or TRBV6-3 to TRBJ2-4; 7 bases are shared with TRBD1. From germline, CDR1 is MNHEY and CDR2 SVGEGT. V lost 3 bases and J lost 1; bases outside the gene matches: 12. The CDR3 is 18 residues long. DNA for the CDR3: TGTGCCAGCAGTTATGGTCGTCTCCTGGACAGGGCCAAAAACATTCAGTACTTC. Translation gives CASSYGRLLDRAKNIQYF.

The gene calls are TRBV6-5 and TRBJ1-4; D is possibly TRBD1 (5 bases). Trimming stripped 5 bases from V and 5 bases from J, with 12 bases between. The V gene's germline CDR1 is MNHEY and CDR2 SVGAGI. This CDR3 has 14 amino acids. The DNA for the CDR3 is TGTGCCAGCAGTCCCGGACGGGGGAATGAAAAACTGTTTTTT. This encodes CASSPGRGNEKLFF.

The chain recombines TRBV10-2 with TRBJ2-1, with 8 bases lining up with TRBD2. The CDR3 sequence is 14 residues long. Trimming removed 5 bases from V and 6 bases from J; junction bases left unmatched: 6. Germline V gene sequence: CDR1 WSHSY, CDR2 SAAADI. This CDR3 reads CASSFPGTSNEQFF. Here the CDR3 DNA reads TGCGCCAGCAGTTTTCCCGGGACTAGCAATGAGCAGTTCTTC.

J is TRBJ2-5 and V is TRBV28; 8 bases line up with TRBD1. The V gene's germline CDR1 is MDHEN and CDR2 SYDVKM. The V gene end was trimmed by 6 bases and the J gene end by 1 base; junction bases not matched to a gene: 7. CDR3 length: 15 amino acids. The CDR3 region has the DNA TGTGCCAGCAGACCGGGACAGGTATTCCAAGAGACCCAGTACTTC. Translating it yields CASRPGQVFQETQYF.

This chain connects TRBV7-2 to TRBJ2-5, with D hard to call. Germline loops: CDR1 SGHTA, CDR2 FQGNSA. The CDR3 extends over 12 amino acids. With 2 bases removed from V and 4 bases from J, the gap between germline ends came to 5 bases. Written as DNA, the CDR3 is TGTGCCAGCAGCTTATTCGGAGAGACCCAGTACTTC. Amino acid sequence: CASSLFGETQYF.

The V gene is TRBV4-1, the J gene TRBJ2-1, with TRBD2 as a possible D gene (6 bases). The CDR3 sequence is 15 residues long. Trimming cost V 1 base and J 7 bases, with 14 bases left between them. Germline V gene sequence: CDR1 MGHRA, CDR2 YSYEKL. This chain's CDR3 is CASSQAYGGANEQFF. In DNA, the CDR3 is TGCGCCAGCAGCCAAGCGTACGGGGGTGCTAATGAGCAGTTCTTC.

The V and J genes are TRBV6-5 and TRBJ2-1, with D unresolved. Germline V CDR1 and CDR2: MNHEY, SVGAGI. V shed 5 bases and J shed 8 bases, with 16 bases lying between them. CDR3 length equals 14 residues. CDR3 region: CASSKTRIRDEQFF. CDR3 bases: TGTGCCAGCAGTAAAACGAGAATCCGGGATGAGCAGTTCTTC.

The chain links TRBV5-4 to TRBJ1-2; possible D gene TRBD1, 6 bases. Deletions cut 0 bases from V and 3 bases from J, with 9 bases between. The CDR3 runs 14 residues. Per germline, CDR1 SGHNT and CDR2 YYREEE (reference sequence). CDR3 in amino acids: CASSLDTGYYGYTF. CDR3 coding DNA: TGTGCCAGCAGCTTGGACACAGGGTACTATGGCTACACCTTC.

The chain joins TRBV14 to TRBJ2-3; D perhaps matches TRBD1 (5 bases). Between the trimmed V and J ends, which lost 5 bases and 3 bases, there was a span of 12 bases. CDR1 is SGHDN, CDR2 FVKESK, per germline. This CDR3 has 14 residues. The CDR3 DNA reads TGTGCCAGCAGCGACAGACCCCAAACAGATACGCAGTATTTT. The encoded protein is CASSDRPQTDTQYF.

The J gene is TRBJ2-1, the V gene TRBV11-1, with D possibly being TRBD2 (6 bases). Looked up from germline, CDR1 is SGHAT and CDR2 is FQDESV (reference sequence). The V and J ends lost 2 bases and 0 bases respectively, with 8 bases between them. This CDR3 comprises 15 residues. Here the CDR3 DNA reads TGTGCCAGCAGCTTACAGGGAGGCTCCTACAATGAGCAGTTCTTC. It is translated as CASSLQGGSYNEQFF.

The chain uses TRBV2 and TRBJ2-3, with D possibly being TRBD2 (5 bases). CDR1 and CDR2 (germline): SNHLY, FYNNEI. V was cut by 1 base and J by 4 bases, with 15 bases left in between. The CDR3 sequence is 16 residues long. In nucleotides, the CDR3 is TGTGCCAGCAGTGAAGGTTCTCTCCCGAGGGCAGATACGCAGTATTTT. Translated: CASSEGSLPRADTQYF.

V and J are TRBV5-8 and TRBJ2-1, with TRBD2 matching over 8 bases. With 0 bases clipped from V and 3 bases from J, the junction kept 2 bases outside the gene matches. The CDR3 extends over 15 amino acids. Germline V gene data show CDR1 as SGHTS and CDR2 as YDEGEE. The DNA for the CDR3 is TGTGCCAGCAGCTTGGGTCTAGCGGGCTACAATGAGCAGTTCTTC. The encoded protein is CASSLGLAGYNEQFF.

V and J are TRBV24-1 and TRBJ2-2, with 9 bases matching TRBD2. CDR1 KGHDR and CDR2 SFDVKD come from the germline V gene. Unmatched junction bases numbered 13, after V lost 5 bases and J lost 4 bases. The CDR3 runs to 18 residues. CDR3 sequence: CATSAELWREGVTGELFF. CDR3 bases: TGTGCCACCAGTGCTGAACTCTGGCGGGAGGGAGTCACCGGGGAGCTGTTTTTT.